Sequencing of this T cell receptor (beta chain) was carried out in a study of early T cells in non-severe SARS-CoV-2 infection listed by TCRdb under 2021. Describing the broader study: TCR sequencing used bulk RNA from unsorted whole blood, so alpha and beta chains could not be paired.

Library preparation employed 5' RACE. Sequencing was performed on a NextSeq 500. The TCR library protocol attached unique molecular identifiers to individual cDNA molecules to correct for sequencing error and PCR bias. Both TCR alpha and beta chains were sequenced, and tight co-correlation was observed between alpha and beta sequence abundances in each sample. The paper's data handling went like this. V gene, J gene and CDR3 annotation of TCR sequences was performed with Decombinator V4. TCRs were defined as expanded if a significant change between any two time points was detected under a Poisson model with p below 0.0001. Abundances of TCRs were expressed as counts per million after normalisation to the total number of TCRs sequenced in each sample. MAIT TCRs were defined by TRAV1-2 paired with TRAJ12, TRAJ20 or TRAJ33, and iNKT TCRs by TRAV10 paired with TRAJ18. VDJdb, accessed on 1 November 2021, was searched for TCRs annotated for CMV, EBV and SARS-CoV-2, and TCRs annotated for more than one antigen were excluded. TCRdb cleaned the public reads at Q25 with fastp, built clones with MiXCR and kept in-frame beta chains. Each CDR3 protein appears once, grouped with its most common genes and DNA. Here the V and J calls rest on TCRdb's processing, not on the authors' analysis. This sample comprises under 30,000 distinct CDR3 sequences, roughly 4.7% of them detected only once. The ten largest clones add up to around 6% of the sample.

Findings and caveats that apply to the study as a whole: VDJdb matching was skewed toward anti-spike CD8 responses and likely underestimated virus-specific expansions by missing private and CD4 specificities.

This was a case-control study nested in a cohort of healthcare workers in London, UK, who had nasopharyngeal swab PCR tests and blood samples taken every week. Between 23 and 31 March 2020, the week of the UK lockdown, healthcare workers were enrolled and then followed up weekly for as long as 16 weeks. The sample holds many counts of this clonotype. Its antigen target is currently unknown. No quality values exist for individual bases; no much larger clone is one base distant. Via the germline V gene, CDR1 is SGHTA and CDR2 FQGTGA. Its CDR3 holds 15 amino acids, cysteine through phenylalanine. Only the CDR3 portion is preserved as DNA: 45 bases, with reading frame beginning at the first base. Trimming takes 5 bases from V and 6 bases from J, and the germline ends sit 14 bases apart.

The receptor comes from an adult who was a healthcare worker with PCR-confirmed SARS-CoV-2 infection or an uninfected control (not recorded which). Specimen: whole blood. Recombination connected TRBV7-3 to TRBJ1-6; TRBD1 is perhaps the D gene, given 5 matching bases. The encoded CDR3 is CASSAQGRGNSPLHF. The DNA sequence is TGTGCCAGCAGCGCGCAGGGACGGGGTAATTCACCCCTCCACTTT.